The source of this TCR beta chain is a study of regulatory T cells in long-lasting Graves disease (dated by TCRdb to about 2021). For the wider study: Persistent Graves' disease was defined as antithyroid drug treatment for over 5 years with persistently positive TSH receptor autoantibodies. This study used TCR sequencing and RNA sequencing of peripheral blood to compare persistent Graves' disease patients against newly diagnosed Graves' disease patients. The study was registered as a clinical trial and conducted in China. TCR sequencing covered around 13 persistent and 20 newly diagnosed Graves' disease patients, some 33 samples in total. On average, persistent Graves' disease patients in the clinical cohort had been on antithyroid drugs for about 9.3 years.

The library was prepared using multiplex PCR. The listed sequencing device is Illumina HiSeq 4000. TCR beta libraries were built with iRepertoire HTBI primers and Arm-PCR amplification of CDR3 regions. PCR products were gel purified before sequencing. In the original analysis: A total of around 59 TRBV and some 15 TRBJ segments were identified across samples and were used for gene usage analysis of CDR3 amino acid clonotypes. COPE and FqMerger were used to merge filtered high-quality paired reads into contigs. BLAST was used to align contigs to IMGT TRBV, TRBD and TRBJ reference genes, and CDR3 was defined according to IMGT. Highly expanded clones were defined as clonotypes with a frequency above 0.1%. Shannon entropy served as the measure of repertoire diversity, while the Gini coefficient captured V-J evenness. Clonotypes shared by more than one individual were considered public. TCRdb handled the public reads itself, with Q25 trimming in fastp and clone calling in MiXCR, and kept productive beta chains. Merged by CDR3 protein, the rows form single entries marked with the most common genes and DNA. The V and J calls shown here were made by TCRdb, not taken from the authors' results. Recorded for this sample are roughly 500,000 distinct CDR3 sequences; 20% to 25% of them occurred a single time. In total, the top ten clones hold about an eighth of the sample.

General conclusions and limits of the study: Lower TCR Shannon entropy and fewer highly expanded clones were observed in persistent Graves' disease patients than in newly diagnosed patients, which suggested clonal expansion. More public clonotypes were shared among persistent patients (under 3,000) than among newly diagnosed patients (under 1,000). As a limitation, the authors acknowledged that the small sample size may reduce accuracy. Only the TCR beta chain was sequenced and analyzed. Peripheral blood alone was examined, since thyroid tissue, which constituted the primary lesion, could not be accessed.

The sample's time point, from its label and the paper: persistent/refractory GD, antithyroid drugs over 5 years with positive TRAb. For both TCR sequencing and RNA sequencing, RNA was extracted from PBMCs using TRIzol. The diagnosis of Graves' disease was made according to American Thyroid Association guidelines. Patients for the study were recruited at an endocrinology department in Xi'an, China. From each patient, nine milliliters of peripheral blood was collected into an EDTA anticoagulant tube. Ficoll Paque Plus density gradient separation was used to isolate PBMCs, and no further T cell sorting was performed. An Agilent 2100 Bioanalyzer and agarose gel were used to check RNA quality, and a NanoDrop 2000 was used to measure RNA concentration. In this sample, this clonotype turned up many times. Its antigen remains undetermined. Qualities for individual bases were not recorded, and no much larger clone is one base off.

Here the sequenced sample was peripheral blood mononuclear cells (PBMCs), taken when the disease was refractory, from a patient treated with antithyroid drugs. This TCR was sampled from a female donor with Graves disease.

Read as DNA, the sequence is TGTGCCACCAGCAGAGAGAGCCTGAACACCGGGGAGCTGTTTTTT. It translates to CATSRESLNTGELFF. The chain is assembled from TRBV15 and TRBJ2-2; there is no confident call for the D gene. V is cut by 0 bases and J by 1 base, and the space between the germline ends is 6 bases. For CDR1 and CDR2, the germline V gene (reference sequence) lists LNHNV and YYDKDF. There are 15 amino acids in the CDR3, from cysteine to phenylalanine inclusive. Only the CDR3 region is kept as DNA, spanning 45 bases read in frame from base 1.